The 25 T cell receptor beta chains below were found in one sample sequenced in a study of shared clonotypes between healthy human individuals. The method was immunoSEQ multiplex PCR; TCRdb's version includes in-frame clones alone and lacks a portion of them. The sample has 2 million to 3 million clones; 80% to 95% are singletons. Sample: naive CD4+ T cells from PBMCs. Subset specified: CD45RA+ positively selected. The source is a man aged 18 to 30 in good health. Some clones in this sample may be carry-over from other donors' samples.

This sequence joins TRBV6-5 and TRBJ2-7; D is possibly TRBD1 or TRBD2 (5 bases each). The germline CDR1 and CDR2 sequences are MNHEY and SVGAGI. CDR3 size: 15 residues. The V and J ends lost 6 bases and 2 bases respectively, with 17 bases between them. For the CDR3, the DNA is TGTGCCAGCAGACCTGGGGGTAACAAGCCCTACGAGCAGTACTTC. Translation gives CASRPGGNKPYEQYF.

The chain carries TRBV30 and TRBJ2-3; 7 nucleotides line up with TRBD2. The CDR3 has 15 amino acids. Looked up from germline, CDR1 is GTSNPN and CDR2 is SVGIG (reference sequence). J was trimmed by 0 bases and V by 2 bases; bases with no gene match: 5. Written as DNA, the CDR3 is TGTGCCTGGAGTCTCGGCGGGAGAAGCACAGATACGCAGTATTTT. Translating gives CAWSLGGRSTDTQYF.

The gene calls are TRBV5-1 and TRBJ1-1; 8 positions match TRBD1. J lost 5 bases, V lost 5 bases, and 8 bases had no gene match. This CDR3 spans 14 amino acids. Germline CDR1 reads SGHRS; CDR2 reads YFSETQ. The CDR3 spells CASSSQGAPTEAFF. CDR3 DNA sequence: TGCGCCAGCAGTTCCCAGGGGGCCCCGACTGAAGCTTTCTTT.

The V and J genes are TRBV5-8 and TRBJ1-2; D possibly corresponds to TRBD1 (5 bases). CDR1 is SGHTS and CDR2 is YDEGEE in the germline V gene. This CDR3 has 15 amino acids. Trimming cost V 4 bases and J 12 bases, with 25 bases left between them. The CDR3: CASSKRSTAAGINTF. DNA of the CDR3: TGTGCCAGCAGCAAAAGGAGTACGGCTGCAGGGATCAACACCTTC. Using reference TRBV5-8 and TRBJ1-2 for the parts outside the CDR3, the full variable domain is EAGVTQSPTHLIKTRGQQATLRCSPISGHTSVYWYQQALGLGLQFLLWYDEGEERNRGNFPPRFSGRQFPNYSSELNVNALELEDSALYLCASSKRSTAAGINTFGSGTRLTVV.

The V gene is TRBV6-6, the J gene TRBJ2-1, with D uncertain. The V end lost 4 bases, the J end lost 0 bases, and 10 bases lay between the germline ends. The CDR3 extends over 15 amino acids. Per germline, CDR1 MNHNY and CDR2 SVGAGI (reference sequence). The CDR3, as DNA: TGTGCCAGCAGTTTGGAACAACCCTCCTACAATGAGCAGTTCTTC. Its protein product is CASSLEQPSYNEQFF.

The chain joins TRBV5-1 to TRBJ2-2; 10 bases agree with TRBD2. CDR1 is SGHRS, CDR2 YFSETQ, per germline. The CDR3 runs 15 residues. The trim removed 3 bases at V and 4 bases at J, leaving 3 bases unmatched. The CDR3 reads CASSYSGRGTGELFF. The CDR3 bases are TGCGCCAGCAGCTACAGCGGGAGGGGCACCGGGGAGCTGTTTTTT.

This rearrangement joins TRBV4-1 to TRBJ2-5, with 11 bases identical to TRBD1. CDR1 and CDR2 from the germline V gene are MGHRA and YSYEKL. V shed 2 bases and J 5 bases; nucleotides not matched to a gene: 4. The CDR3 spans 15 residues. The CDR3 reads CASSQRTGGGETQYF. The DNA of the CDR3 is TGCGCCAGCAGCCAACGGACAGGGGGCGGGGAGACCCAGTACTTC.

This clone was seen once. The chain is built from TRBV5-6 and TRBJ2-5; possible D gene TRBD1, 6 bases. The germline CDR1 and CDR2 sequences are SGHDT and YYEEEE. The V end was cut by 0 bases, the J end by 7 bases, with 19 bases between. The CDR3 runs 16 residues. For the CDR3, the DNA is TGTGCCAGCAGCTTGGCCGGGACATCACGAGAGGGGACCCAGTACTTC. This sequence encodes CASSLAGTSREGTQYF.

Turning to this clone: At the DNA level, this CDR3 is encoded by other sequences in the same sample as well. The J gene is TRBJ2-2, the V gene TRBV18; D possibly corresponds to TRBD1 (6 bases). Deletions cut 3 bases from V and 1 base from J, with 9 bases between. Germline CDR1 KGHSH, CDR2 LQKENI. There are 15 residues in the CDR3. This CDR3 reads CASSPRQVNTGELFF. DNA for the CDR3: TGTGCCAGCTCACCCAGACAGGTGAACACCGGGGAGCTGTTTTTT.

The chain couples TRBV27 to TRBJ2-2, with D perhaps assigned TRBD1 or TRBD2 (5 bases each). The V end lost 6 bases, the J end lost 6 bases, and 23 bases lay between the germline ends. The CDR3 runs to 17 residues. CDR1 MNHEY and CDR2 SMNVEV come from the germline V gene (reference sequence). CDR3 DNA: TGTGCCAGCAGGACACCCCGAGGGACCCTCGGGTCCGGGGAGCTGTTTTTT. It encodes CASRTPRGTLGSGELFF.

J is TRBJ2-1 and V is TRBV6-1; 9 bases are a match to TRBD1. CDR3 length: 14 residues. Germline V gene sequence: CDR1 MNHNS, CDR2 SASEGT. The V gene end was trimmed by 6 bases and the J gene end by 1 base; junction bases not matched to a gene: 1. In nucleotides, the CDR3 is TGTGCCAGCAGGACAGGGGGATCCTACAATGAGCAGTTCTTC. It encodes CASRTGGSYNEQFF.

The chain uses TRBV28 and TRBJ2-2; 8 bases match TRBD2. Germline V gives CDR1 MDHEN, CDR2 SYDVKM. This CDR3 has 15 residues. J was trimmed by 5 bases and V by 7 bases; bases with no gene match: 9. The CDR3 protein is CASTILAGGTGELFF. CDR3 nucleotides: TGTGCCAGCACCATCCTAGCGGGTGGAACCGGGGAGCTGTTTTTT.

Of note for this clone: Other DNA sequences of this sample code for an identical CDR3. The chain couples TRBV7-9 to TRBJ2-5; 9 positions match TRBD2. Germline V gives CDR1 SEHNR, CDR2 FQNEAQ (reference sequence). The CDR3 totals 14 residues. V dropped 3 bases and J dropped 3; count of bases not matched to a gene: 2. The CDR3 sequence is CASSLGLAEETQYF. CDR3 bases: TGTGCCAGCAGCTTGGGACTAGCCGAAGAGACCCAGTACTTC.

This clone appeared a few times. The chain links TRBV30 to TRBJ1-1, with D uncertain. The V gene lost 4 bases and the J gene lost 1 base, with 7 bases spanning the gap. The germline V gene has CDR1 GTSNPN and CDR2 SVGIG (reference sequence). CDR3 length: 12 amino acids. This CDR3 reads CAWTPENTEAFF. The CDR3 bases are TGTGCCTGGACCCCAGAGAACACTGAAGCTTTCTTT.

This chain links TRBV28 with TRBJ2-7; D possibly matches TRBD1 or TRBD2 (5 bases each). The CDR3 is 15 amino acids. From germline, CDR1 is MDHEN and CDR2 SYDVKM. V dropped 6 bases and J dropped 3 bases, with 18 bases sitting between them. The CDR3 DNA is TGTGCCAGCAGCCTCCCGGGGCTTCTACTCTACGAGCAGTACTTC. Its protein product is CASSLPGLLLYEQYF.

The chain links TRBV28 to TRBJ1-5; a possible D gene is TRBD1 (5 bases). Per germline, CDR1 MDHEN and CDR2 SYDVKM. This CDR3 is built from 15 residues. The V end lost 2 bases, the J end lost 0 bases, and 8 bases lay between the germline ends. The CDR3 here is CASSLGTSSNQPQHF. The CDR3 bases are TGTGCCAGCAGTTTAGGGACGAGTAGCAATCAGCCCCAGCATTTT.

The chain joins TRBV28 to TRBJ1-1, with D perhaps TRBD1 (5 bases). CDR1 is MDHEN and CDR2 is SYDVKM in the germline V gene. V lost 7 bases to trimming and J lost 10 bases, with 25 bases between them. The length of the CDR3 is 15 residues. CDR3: CASTHGGGGVMGAFF. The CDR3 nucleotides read TGTGCCAGCACCCACGGGGGGGGTGGAGTTATGGGAGCTTTCTTT.

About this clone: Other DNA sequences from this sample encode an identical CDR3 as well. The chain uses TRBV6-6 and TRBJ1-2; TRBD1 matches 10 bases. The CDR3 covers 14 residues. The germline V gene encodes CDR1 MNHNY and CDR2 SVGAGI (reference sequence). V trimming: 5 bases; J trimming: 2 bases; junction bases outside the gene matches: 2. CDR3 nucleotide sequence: TGTGCCAGCAGTCAGGGACAGGGGAACTATGGCTACACCTTC. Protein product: CASSQGQGNYGYTF.

CDR3 DNA: TGTGCCAGCTCATGGGGGAGCTCCTACAATGAGCAGTTCTTC. Its protein product is CASSWGSSYNEQFF. The chain couples TRBV18 to TRBJ2-1; D could derive from TRBD1 or TRBD2 (5 bases each). V dropped 5 bases and J dropped 0 bases, with 8 bases sitting between them. This CDR3 spans 14 amino acids. The germline V gene encodes CDR1 KGHSH and CDR2 LQKENI.

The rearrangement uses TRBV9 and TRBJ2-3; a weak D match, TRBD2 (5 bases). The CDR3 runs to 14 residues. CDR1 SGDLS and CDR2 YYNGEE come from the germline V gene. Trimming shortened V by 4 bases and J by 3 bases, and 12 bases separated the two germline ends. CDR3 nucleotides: TGTGCCAGCAGCCCAGACTACCTAACAGATACGCAGTATTTT. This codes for CASSPDYLTDTQYF.

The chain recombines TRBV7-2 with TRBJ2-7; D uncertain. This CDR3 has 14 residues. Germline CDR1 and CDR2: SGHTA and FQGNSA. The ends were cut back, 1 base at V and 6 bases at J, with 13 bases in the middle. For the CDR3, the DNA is TGTGCCAGCAGCTTAGGGAGCGTAATTTCCGAGCAGTACTTC. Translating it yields CASSLGSVISEQYF.

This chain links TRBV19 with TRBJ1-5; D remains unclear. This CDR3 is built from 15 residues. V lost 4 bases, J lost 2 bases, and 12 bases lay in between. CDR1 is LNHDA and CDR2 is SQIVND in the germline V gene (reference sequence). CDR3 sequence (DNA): TGTGCCAGTAGTAGAGGCGGCGACGGCAATCAGCCCCAGCATTTT. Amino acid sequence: CASSRGGDGNQPQHF.

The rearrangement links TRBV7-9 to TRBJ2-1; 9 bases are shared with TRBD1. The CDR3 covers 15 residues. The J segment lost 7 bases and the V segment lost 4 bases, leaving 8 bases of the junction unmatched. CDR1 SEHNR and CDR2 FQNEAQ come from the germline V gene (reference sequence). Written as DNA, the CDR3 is TGTGCCAGCAGCTCCCTGGGACAGGGTAGGAATGAGCAGTTCTTC. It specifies CASSSLGQGRNEQFF.

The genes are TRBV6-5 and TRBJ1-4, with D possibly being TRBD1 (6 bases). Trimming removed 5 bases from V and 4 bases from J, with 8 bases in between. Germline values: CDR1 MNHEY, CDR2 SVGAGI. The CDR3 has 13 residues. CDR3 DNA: TGTGCCAGCAGTCGACAGGTTAATGAAAAACTGTTTTTT. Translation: CASSRQVNEKLFF.

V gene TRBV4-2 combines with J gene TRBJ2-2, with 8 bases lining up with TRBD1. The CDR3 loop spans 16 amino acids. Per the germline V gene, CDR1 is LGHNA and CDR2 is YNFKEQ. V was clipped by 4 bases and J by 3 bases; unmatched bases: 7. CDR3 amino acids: CASSRITGQDTGELFF. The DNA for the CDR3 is TGTGCCAGCAGCCGGATTACGGGACAGGACACCGGGGAGCTGTTTTTT.